What follows are 32 T cell receptor beta chains derived from one specimen sequenced in a study of radiation and T cells in renal cell carcinoma (TCRdb year 2020). Receptor libraries were prepared by the immunoSEQ multiplex PCR assay. Sourced from immuneACCESS, this table was stored by TCRdb with only in-frame sequences that have V and J called. A share of the clones is absent; for the studies checked, an unresolved V gene accounts for under half, and the remainder has no known explanation. Within this sample are some 76,000 clones, with roughly 87% of them counted one time only. Under 6.5% of the sample goes to the ten largest clones. The intended sense of this specimen's time point label: blood 2 weeks post-SBRT. What the treatment or condition label conveys for this sample: 15 Gy SBRT to primary tumor, nephrectomy 4 weeks later. The sample here was blood, taken from a patient whose treatment included radiotherapy and nephrectomy. The receptors shown here come from a man aged 60 to 75 with renal cell carcinoma.

This sequence joins TRBV6-6 and TRBJ1-4, with D uncertain. The V gene lost 2 bases and the J gene lost 4 bases, with 11 bases spanning the gap. Looked up from germline, CDR1 is MNHNY and CDR2 is SVGAGI (reference sequence). The CDR3 runs to 15 residues. The CDR3 DNA reads TGTGCCAGCAGTTACAGCACAGCCCTTAATGAAAAACTGTTTTTT. The encoded protein is CASSYSTALNEKLFF.

The chain couples TRBV4-1 to TRBJ2-5, with TRBD1 identical over 8 bases. CDR1 and CDR2 from the germline V gene are MGHRA and YSYEKL. V dropped 4 bases and J dropped 5; count of bases not matched to a gene: 9. CDR3 length equals 15 residues. For the CDR3, the DNA is TGCGCCAGCAGCCCCAATCCAGGGGGCTGGGAGACCCAGTACTTC. This sequence encodes CASSPNPGGWETQYF.

The rearrangement uses TRBV5-6 and TRBJ1-4; 7 nucleotides agree with TRBD1. V gave up 4 bases and J gave up 4 bases; unmatched junction bases: 13. Germline V gives CDR1 SGHDT, CDR2 YYEEEE. This CDR3 spans 17 amino acids. The CDR3 loop is CASSQGDLLAFNEKLFF. DNA of the CDR3: TGTGCCAGCAGCCAGGGGGACCTCTTAGCTTTTAATGAAAAACTGTTTTTT.

V is TRBV11-2 and J is TRBJ2-3; TRBD2 aligns across 8 bases. The V segment lost 5 bases and the J segment 2 bases; nucleotides outside the gene matches: 3. Germline CDR1 SGHAT, CDR2 FQNNGV. This CDR3 spans 14 amino acids. DNA for the CDR3: TGTGCCAGCAGCCCGGGACTAGACACAGATACGCAGTATTTT. It is translated as CASSPGLDTDTQYF.

This chain joins TRBV4-1 and TRBJ2-1; the D gene is possibly TRBD2 (6 bases). Germline CDR1 and CDR2: MGHRA and YSYEKL. The CDR3 has 15 residues. V was cut by 2 bases and J by 2 bases, with 10 bases left in between. CDR3 nucleotide sequence: TGCGCCAGCAGCCAACTAGCGCAGCCCTACAATGAGCAGTTCTTC. Translated: CASSQLAQPYNEQFF.

This chain links TRBV18 with TRBJ1-1, with a tentative D call TRBD1 (5 bases). Deletions cut 5 bases from V and 1 base from J, with 17 bases between. Germline lookup yields CDR1 KGHSH and CDR2 LQKENI. The CDR3 contains 16 residues. The CDR3 sequence: CASSSNILGGNTEAFF. CDR3 sequence (DNA): TGTGCCAGCTCATCAAACATCCTTGGGGGGAACACTGAAGCTTTCTTT.

This chain joins TRBV7-9 and TRBJ2-1; D is undetermined. Germline V lookup: CDR1 SEHNR, CDR2 FQNEAQ (reference sequence). V gave up 8 bases and J gave up 4 bases, with 6 bases separating them. The CDR3 consists of 11 residues. CDR3 in amino acids: CASEVYNEQFF. The CDR3 DNA reads TGTGCCAGCGAAGTATACAATGAGCAGTTCTTC. The full variable domain, completed using reference TRBV7-9 and TRBJ2-1, is DTGVSQNPRHKITKRGQNVTFRCDPISEHNRLYWYRQTLGQGPEFLTYFQNEAQLEKSRLLSDRFSAERPKGSFSTLEIQRTEQGDSAMYLCASEVYNEQFFGPGTRLTVL.

This sequence joins TRBV5-6 and TRBJ1-2; D remains ambiguous. Trimming left V 3 bases short and J 5 bases short, with 5 bases between. The CDR3 has 11 amino acids. Germline CDR1 is SGHDT and CDR2 is YYEEEE. The CDR3 loop is CASSYSYGYTF. The CDR3 coding sequence is TGTGCCAGCAGCTATTCTTATGGCTACACCTTC.

Only a few counts were recorded for this clone. The chain joins TRBV4-2 to TRBJ1-1; perhaps TRBD1 as D (5 bases). V was shortened by 4 bases and J by 4 bases, with 16 bases between the two germline ends. Germline CDR1 reads LGHNA; CDR2 reads YNFKEQ. The CDR3 runs 15 residues. CDR3 region: CASSRDSGVPTEAFF. The CDR3 DNA is TGTGCCAGCAGCCGTGACAGCGGGGTGCCCACTGAAGCTTTCTTT.

This chain links TRBV7-9 with TRBJ2-7, with TRBD2 matching 9 bases. Germline CDR1 SEHNR, CDR2 FQNEAQ (reference sequence). The CDR3 loop spans 15 amino acids. Trimming at V came to 5 bases and at J to 3 bases, leaving 8 bases not matched to a gene. The CDR3 sequence: CASSPRTSAGYEQYF. In DNA form, the CDR3 reads TGTGCCAGCAGCCCTCGGACTAGCGCGGGCTACGAGCAGTACTTC.

This chain uses TRBV27 with TRBJ2-7; D gene ambiguous. The germline gives CDR1 MNHEY, CDR2 SMNVEV (reference sequence). Between the trimmed V and J ends, which lost 10 bases and 2 bases, there was a span of 9 bases. The CDR3 sequence is 11 residues long. The DNA for the CDR3 is TGTGCCACCGGTTCTCCCTACGAGCAGTACTTC. Its translation is CATGSPYEQYF.

The rearrangement links TRBV11-3 to TRBJ2-1; no firm D call. V lost 1 base and J lost 9, with 13 bases in between. The CDR3 sequence is 14 residues long. Germline V gene lookup returns CDR1 SGHNT and CDR2 YENEEA. This CDR3 is CASSLGTGPAEQFF. In DNA form, the CDR3 reads TGTGCCAGCAGCTTAGGTACCGGTCCGGCTGAGCAGTTCTTC.

The rearrangement uses TRBV19 and TRBJ1-2; TRBD1 matches at 8 bases. Germline assignment: CDR1 LNHDA and CDR2 SQIVND (reference sequence). J lost 4 bases, V lost 1 base, and 8 bases had no gene match. The CDR3 runs 16 residues. The CDR3 loop reads CASSIGPSGGGYGYTF. CDR3 in DNA: TGTGCCAGTAGTATAGGACCCTCAGGGGGCGGCTATGGCTACACCTTC.

The CDR3 is CASSAQGYEQYF. In DNA, the CDR3 is TGTGCCAGCAGCGCCCAGGGCTACGAGCAGTACTTC. The chain couples TRBV7-9 to TRBJ2-7; tentatively, D is TRBD1 (5 bases). Germline CDR1 reads SEHNR; CDR2 reads FQNEAQ (reference sequence). The CDR3 is 12 amino acids. V shed 5 bases and J shed 3 bases, with 8 bases lying between them. Together with reference TRBV7-9 and TRBJ2-7, the CDR3 gives the full variable domain: DTGVSQNPRHKITKRGQNVTFRCDPISEHNRLYWYRQTLGQGPEFLTYFQNEAQLEKSRLLSDRFSAERPKGSFSTLEIQRTEQGDSAMYLCASSAQGYEQYFGPGTRLTVT.

This rearrangement joins TRBV5-1 to TRBJ2-7; 8 nucleotides line up with TRBD1. J gave up 0 bases and V 5 bases, and 7 bases lay outside the gene matches. The CDR3 sequence is 15 residues long. Germline assignment: CDR1 SGHRS and CDR2 YFSETQ. The CDR3 loop is CASRRQGTSSYEQYF. CDR3 sequence (DNA): TGCGCCAGCAGGCGACAGGGGACCAGCTCCTACGAGCAGTACTTC.

The chain carries TRBV19 and TRBJ2-5; 8 nucleotides agree with TRBD2. From germline, CDR1 is LNHDA and CDR2 SQIVND (reference sequence). CDR3 length: 13 amino acids. Trimming took 8 bases from V and 4 from J; bases not matched to a gene: 6. The DNA for the CDR3 is TGTGCCAGTGGGACCGGGAGGGCAGAGACCCAGTACTTC. Translated: CASGTGRAETQYF.

The gene calls are TRBV4-1 and TRBJ2-4; a weak D match, TRBD1 (5 bases). The CDR3 consists of 16 residues. Germline CDR1 MGHRA, CDR2 YSYEKL. V lost 0 bases to trimming and J lost 0 bases, with 9 bases between them. The CDR3 spells CASSQERQLAKNIQYF. CDR3 nucleotides: TGCGCCAGCAGCCAAGAGAGACAGCTAGCCAAAAACATTCAGTACTTC.

The genes are TRBV28 and TRBJ1-2; 9 nucleotides align to TRBD1. Germline assignment: CDR1 MDHEN and CDR2 SYDVKM. The CDR3 is 15 amino acids. After removal of 6 bases from V and 2 bases from J, the junction contained 7 bases not matched to a gene. The CDR3 DNA is TGTGCCAGCAGGAAACAGGGGGCGCGCAACTATGGCTACACCTTC. Translating gives CASRKQGARNYGYTF.

This clone was recorded a few times. This rearrangement joins TRBV29-1 to TRBJ2-1, with TRBD2 identical over 7 bases. Germline V gene lookup returns CDR1 SQVTM and CDR2 ANQGSEA. V lost 5 bases to trimming and J lost 9 bases; unmatched junction nucleotides: 10. The CDR3 runs 13 residues. The CDR3 here is CSVSASGLGEQFF. Written as DNA, the CDR3 is TGCAGCGTTTCCGCTAGCGGATTGGGTGAGCAGTTCTTC.

This chain uses TRBV7-2 with TRBJ2-2; 9 bases match TRBD2. V lost 1 base to trimming and J lost 5 bases; unmatched junction nucleotides: 5. The CDR3 sequence is 16 residues long. CDR1 and CDR2 (germline): SGHTA, FQGNSA. The chain's CDR3 is CASSLGGSGRTGELFF. The CDR3 coding sequence is TGTGCCAGCAGCTTAGGGGGCAGCGGGAGGACCGGGGAGCTGTTTTTT.

In its sample, this clone is medium-sized. Other DNA sequences from this sample encode an identical CDR3 as well. The V call is TRBV18, the J call TRBJ2-5, with D possibly TRBD1 on 6 matching bases. The germline CDR1 and CDR2 sequences are KGHSH and LQKENI. The CDR3 has 14 amino acids. With 3 bases removed from V and 2 bases from J, the gap between germline ends came to 10 bases. DNA for the CDR3: TGTGCCAGCTCACCGACAGGTGGTCAAGAGACCCAGTACTTC. Amino acids: CASSPTGGQETQYF.

The chain is built from TRBV28 and TRBJ1-1, with D uncertain. The CDR3 consists of 14 residues. Germline V lookup: CDR1 MDHEN, CDR2 SYDVKM. Trimming left V 1 base short and J 0 bases short, with 6 bases between. The CDR3 loop is CASSLLTMNTEAFF. The CDR3 nucleotides are TGTGCCAGCAGTTTATTGACCATGAACACTGAAGCTTTCTTT.

The chain joins TRBV7-3 to TRBJ2-6; D remains unclear. The CDR3 extends over 15 amino acids. The germline V and J ends were trimmed by 0 bases and 3 bases, with 6 bases remaining between them. Germline V CDR1 and CDR2: SGHTA, FQGTGA. CDR3 amino acids: CASSLTGRGANVLTF. The CDR3 DNA is TGTGCCAGCAGCTTAACCGGACGTGGGGCCAACGTCCTGACTTTC.

The chain links TRBV4-1 to TRBJ2-7; 7 bases map to TRBD2. Germline lookup yields CDR1 MGHRA and CDR2 YSYEKL. The CDR3 loop spans 15 amino acids. Trimming cost V 1 base and J 2 bases; bases outside gene matches: 5. The CDR3: CASSQVTSVAYEQYF. The CDR3 DNA reads as TGCGCCAGCAGCCAAGTTACTAGCGTAGCCTACGAGCAGTACTTC.

The chain couples TRBV7-9 to TRBJ1-3, with D tentatively TRBD1 (5 bases). Between the trimmed V and J ends, which lost 3 bases and 2 bases, there was a span of 14 bases. The CDR3 has 16 amino acids. Germline CDR1 is SEHNR and CDR2 is FQNEAQ (reference sequence). The CDR3 DNA reads TGTGCCAGCAGCTTGTTGGGGGAGATCACTGGAAACACCATATATTTT. Translation gives CASSLLGEITGNTIYF.

This sequence joins TRBV23-1 and TRBJ1-4; 7 nucleotides match TRBD1. TRBV23-1 is recorded as an ORF, its role being uncertain. This CDR3 is built from 17 residues. With V trimmed by 0 bases and J by 4 bases, 8 bases remained unmatched. The CDR3 spells CASSQSNRGRFNEKLFF. CDR3 bases: TGCGCCAGCAGTCAATCGAACAGGGGACGCTTTAATGAAAAACTGTTTTTT.

V usage is TRBV27 and J usage is TRBJ2-7; D gene ambiguous. This CDR3 comprises 11 residues. Trimming removed 3 bases from V and 6 bases from J, with 6 bases in between. Germline CDR1 and CDR2: MNHEY and SMNVEV (reference sequence). CDR3 region: CASSLGLEQYF. DNA for the CDR3: TGTGCCAGCAGTTTGGGCCTCGAGCAGTACTTC.

The chain has TRBV7-3 and TRBJ2-7; D unresolved. The V and J ends lost 3 bases and 0 bases respectively, with 6 bases between them. The CDR3 runs to 13 residues. Germline V gene data show CDR1 as SGHTA and CDR2 as FQGTGA. The CDR3 sequence is CASSLFGSYEQYF. The CDR3 bases are TGTGCCAGCAGCTTGTTTGGCTCCTACGAGCAGTACTTC.

This clone was seen more than once but under ten times. The genes are TRBV28 and TRBJ1-2; D uncertain. The CDR3 sequence is 13 residues long. The germline V gene encodes CDR1 MDHEN and CDR2 SYDVKM. Trimming stripped 3 bases from V and 4 bases from J, with 9 bases between. The CDR3 bases are TGTGCCAGCAGTTTGAGGAGGTCCTATGGCTACACCTTC. It specifies CASSLRRSYGYTF.

The genes are TRBV28 and TRBJ2-5, with 8 positions matching TRBD1. CDR3 length equals 15 residues. After removal of 3 bases from V and 7 bases from J, the junction contained 10 bases not matched to a gene. The V gene's germline CDR1 is MDHEN and CDR2 SYDVKM. The CDR3 region has the DNA TGTGCCAGCAGTTTCCAAACAGGGGGTATCGGGACCCAGTACTTC. Translating it yields CASSFQTGGIGTQYF.

The genes are TRBV5-1 and TRBJ1-1; 8 nucleotides match TRBD1. CDR1 is SGHRS and CDR2 is YFSETQ in the germline V gene. The trim removed 4 bases at V and 3 bases at J, leaving 8 bases unmatched. CDR3 length equals 15 residues. CDR3 bases: TGCGCCAGCAGCCTAGAAGGACAGGGACACACTGAAGCTTTCTTT. Its protein is CASSLEGQGHTEAFF.

V and J are TRBV19 and TRBJ1-2; D might be TRBD1 (5 bases). Trimming stripped 7 bases from V and 2 bases from J, with 8 bases between. Looked up from germline, CDR1 is LNHDA and CDR2 is SQIVND (reference sequence). There are 12 residues in the CDR3. The CDR3 region is CASNEGNYGYTF. CDR3 sequence (DNA): TGTGCCAGTAATGAGGGGAACTATGGCTACACCTTC.